This is a list of T cell receptor beta chains from one sample in a study of human T cells and chemical hapten exposure. TCRdb re-derived calls from the reads in MiXCR, one entry per CDR3 protein. The sample records about 120,000 distinct CDR3 sequences, more than 8.5% being singletons. The source material was whole blood. These receptors were taken from a human donor in good health. Some clones in this sample may be carry-over from other donors' samples. Both conserved end residues are part of each CDR3. D genes are given only for firm matches. Clone size appears in some rows only: once, few, many, or a class for an expanded clone.

length: 15; J: TRBJ1-5; V: TRBV5-1; D: TRBD1; size: many; CDR3: CASSSTGGSNQPQHF; DNA: TGCGCCAGCAGCTCGACAGGGGGGAGCAATCAGCCCCAGCATTTT
length: 11; J: TRBJ2-7; V: TRBV29-1; D: .; size: few; CDR3: CSVESGAEQYF; DNA: TGCAGCGTTGAATCAGGGGCCGAGCAGTACTTC
length: 15; J: TRBJ1-1; V: TRBV7-6; D: TRBD1; size: many; CDR3: CASSSGTVLNTEAFF; DNA: TGTGCCAGCAGCTCCGGGACAGTTCTGAACACTGAAGCTTTCTTT
length: 15; J: TRBJ2-7; V: TRBV4-3; D: .; size: many; CDR3: CASSQVRSSSYEQYF; DNA: TGCGCCAGCAGCCAAGTTCGGTCCTCCTCCTACGAGCAGTACTTC
length: 15; J: TRBJ1-5; V: TRBV20-1; D: .; size: many; CDR3: CSASTSPDGNQPQHF; DNA: TGCAGTGCTAGCACTTCCCCGGACGGAAATCAGCCCCAGCATTTT
length: 15; J: TRBJ2-7; V: TRBV6-1; D: TRBD1; size: many; CDR3: CASSETGQGSYEQYF; DNA: TGTGCCAGCAGTGAAACGGGACAGGGTTCGTACGAGCAGTACTTC
length: 12; J: TRBJ2-1; V: TRBV12-5; D: .; size: many; CDR3: CASGLAENEQFF; DNA: TGTGCTAGTGGTTTGGCGGAGAATGAGCAGTTCTTC
length: 13; J: TRBJ2-7; V: TRBV27; D: .; size: .; CDR3: CASSSWDRYEQYF; DNA: TGTGCCAGCAGTTCCTGGGACCGATACGAGCAGTACTTC
length: 14; J: TRBJ1-3; V: TRBV6-6; D: .; size: many; CDR3: CASEVGSSGNTIYF; DNA: TGTGCCAGCGAAGTTGGAAGCTCTGGAAACACCATATATTTT
length: 15; J: TRBJ2-5; V: TRBV20-1; D: .; size: few; CDR3: CSASLPRVGSGDQYF; DNA: TGCAGTGCTAGTCTCCCCCGGGTGGGGTCGGGGGACCAGTACTTC